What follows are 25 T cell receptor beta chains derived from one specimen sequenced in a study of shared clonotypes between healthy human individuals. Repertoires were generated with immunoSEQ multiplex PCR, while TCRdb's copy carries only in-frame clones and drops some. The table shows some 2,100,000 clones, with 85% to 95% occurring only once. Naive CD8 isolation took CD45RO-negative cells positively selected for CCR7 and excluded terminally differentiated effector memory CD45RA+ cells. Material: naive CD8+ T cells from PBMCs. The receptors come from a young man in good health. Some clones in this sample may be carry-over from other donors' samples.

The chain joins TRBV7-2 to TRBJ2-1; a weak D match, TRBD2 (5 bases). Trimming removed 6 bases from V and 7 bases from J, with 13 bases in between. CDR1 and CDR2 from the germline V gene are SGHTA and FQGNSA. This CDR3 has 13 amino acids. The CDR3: CASRLRVGNEQFF. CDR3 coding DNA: TGTGCCAGCAGACTGCGGGTCGGGAATGAGCAGTTCTTC.

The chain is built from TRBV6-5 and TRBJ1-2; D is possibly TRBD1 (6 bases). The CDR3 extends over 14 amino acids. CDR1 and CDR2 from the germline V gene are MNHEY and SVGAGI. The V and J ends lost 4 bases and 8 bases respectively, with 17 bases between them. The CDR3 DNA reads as TGTGCCAGCAGTTTCAAAAGGGGGGATGAGGGCTACACCTTC. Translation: CASSFKRGDEGYTF.

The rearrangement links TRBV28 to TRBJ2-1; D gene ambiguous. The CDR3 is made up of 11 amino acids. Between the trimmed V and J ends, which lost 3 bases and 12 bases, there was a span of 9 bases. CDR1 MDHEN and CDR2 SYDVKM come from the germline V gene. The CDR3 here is CASSFTTLQFF. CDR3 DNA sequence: TGTGCCAGCAGTTTTACAACTCTGCAGTTCTTC.

CDR3 DNA: TGTGCCAGCAGATCCCTTCCCGGGAGCGATCAGCCCCAGCATTTT. Translated: CASRSLPGSDQPQHF. V and J are TRBV6-5 and TRBJ1-5; D call uncertain. This CDR3 is built from 15 residues. Germline-derived CDR1 and CDR2 are MNHEY and SVGAGI. The V end was cut by 6 bases, the J end by 5 bases, with 17 bases between.

The CDR3 loop is CASSPDRALGGYTF. The CDR3 region has the DNA TGTGCCAGCAGTCCGGACAGGGCGTTAGGTGGCTACACCTTC. This chain joins TRBV27 and TRBJ1-2, with TRBD1 identical over 8 bases. Germline values: CDR1 MNHEY, CDR2 SMNVEV (reference sequence). This CDR3 region has 14 residues. V lost 5 bases and J lost 7; bases outside the gene matches: 9.

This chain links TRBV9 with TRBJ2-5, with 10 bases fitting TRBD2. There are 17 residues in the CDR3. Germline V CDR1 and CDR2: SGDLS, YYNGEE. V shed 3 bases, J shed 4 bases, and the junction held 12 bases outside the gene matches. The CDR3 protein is CASSAFGLAASLETQYF. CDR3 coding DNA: TGTGCCAGCAGCGCCTTCGGACTAGCGGCCTCCTTAGAGACCCAGTACTTC.

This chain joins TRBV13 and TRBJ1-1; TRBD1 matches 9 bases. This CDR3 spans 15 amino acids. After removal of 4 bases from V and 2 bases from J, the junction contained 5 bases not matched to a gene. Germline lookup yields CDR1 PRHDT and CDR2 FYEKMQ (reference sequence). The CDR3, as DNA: TGTGCCAGCAGCTCCGGGACAGGGACAAACACTGAAGCTTTCTTT. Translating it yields CASSSGTGTNTEAFF.

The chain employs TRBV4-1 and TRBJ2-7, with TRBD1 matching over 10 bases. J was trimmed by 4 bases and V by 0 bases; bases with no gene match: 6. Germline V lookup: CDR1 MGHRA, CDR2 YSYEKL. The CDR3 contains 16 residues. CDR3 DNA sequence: TGCGCCAGCAGCCAAGACCCGGACAGGGGGACGTACGAGCAGTACTTC. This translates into CASSQDPDRGTYEQYF.

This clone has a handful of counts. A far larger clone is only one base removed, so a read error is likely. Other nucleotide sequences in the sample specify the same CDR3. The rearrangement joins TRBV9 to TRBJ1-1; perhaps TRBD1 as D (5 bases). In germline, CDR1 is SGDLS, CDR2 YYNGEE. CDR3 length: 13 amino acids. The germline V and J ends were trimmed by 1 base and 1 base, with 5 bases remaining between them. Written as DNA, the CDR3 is TGTGCCAGCAGCGTAAGGGGGAACACTGAAGCTTTCTTT. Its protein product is CASSVRGNTEAFF.

The CDR3 spells CASSLNPYEQYF. The CDR3 nucleotides read TGTGCCAGCAGCTTGAACCCCTACGAGCAGTACTTC. The chain couples TRBV7-2 to TRBJ2-7; D gene unclear. This CDR3 has 12 residues. Germline lookup yields CDR1 SGHTA and CDR2 FQGNSA. Trimming left V 3 bases short and J 2 bases short, with 5 bases between.

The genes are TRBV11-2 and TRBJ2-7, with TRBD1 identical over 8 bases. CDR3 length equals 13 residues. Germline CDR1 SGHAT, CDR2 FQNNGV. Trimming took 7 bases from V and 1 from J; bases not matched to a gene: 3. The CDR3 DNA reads TGTGCCAGCAATGACAGGGGATCCTACGAGCAGTACTTC. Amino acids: CASNDRGSYEQYF.

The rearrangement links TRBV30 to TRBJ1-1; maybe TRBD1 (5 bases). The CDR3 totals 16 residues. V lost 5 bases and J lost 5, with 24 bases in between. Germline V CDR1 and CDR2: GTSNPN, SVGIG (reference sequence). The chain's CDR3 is CAWSRLETEEATEAFF. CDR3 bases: TGTGCCTGGTCGCGCCTTGAGACAGAAGAGGCGACTGAAGCTTTCTTT.

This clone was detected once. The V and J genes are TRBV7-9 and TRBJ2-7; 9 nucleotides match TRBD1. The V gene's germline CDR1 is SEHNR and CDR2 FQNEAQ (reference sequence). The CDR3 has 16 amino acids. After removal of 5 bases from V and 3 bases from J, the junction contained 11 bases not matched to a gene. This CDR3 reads CASSPPGQGFFYEQYF. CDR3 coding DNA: TGTGCCAGCAGCCCCCCGGGACAGGGCTTCTTCTACGAGCAGTACTTC.

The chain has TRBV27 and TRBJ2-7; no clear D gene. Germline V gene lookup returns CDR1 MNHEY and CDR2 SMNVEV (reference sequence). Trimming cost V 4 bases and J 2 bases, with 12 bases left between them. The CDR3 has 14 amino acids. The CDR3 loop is CASSSLLSPYEQYF. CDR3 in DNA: TGTGCCAGCAGTTCCCTGTTATCCCCCTACGAGCAGTACTTC.

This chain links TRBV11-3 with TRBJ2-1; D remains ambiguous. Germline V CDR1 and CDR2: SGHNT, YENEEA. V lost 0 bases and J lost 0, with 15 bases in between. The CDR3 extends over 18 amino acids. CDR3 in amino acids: CASSLEGYAVYSYNEQFF. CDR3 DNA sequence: TGTGCCAGCAGCTTAGAAGGGTATGCGGTTTACTCCTACAATGAGCAGTTCTTC. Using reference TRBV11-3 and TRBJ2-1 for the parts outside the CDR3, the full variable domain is EAGVVQSPRYKIIEKKQPVAFWCNPISGHNTLYWYLQNLGQGPELLIRYENEEAVDDSQLPKDRFSAERLKGVDSTLKIQPAELGDSAVYLCASSLEGYAVYSYNEQFFGPGTRLTVL.

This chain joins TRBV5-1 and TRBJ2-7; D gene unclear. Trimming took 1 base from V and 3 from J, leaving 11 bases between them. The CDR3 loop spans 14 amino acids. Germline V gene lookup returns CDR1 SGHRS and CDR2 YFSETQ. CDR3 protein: CASSLSLSGYEQYF. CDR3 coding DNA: TGCGCCAGCAGCTTGAGCTTGTCAGGCTACGAGCAGTACTTC.

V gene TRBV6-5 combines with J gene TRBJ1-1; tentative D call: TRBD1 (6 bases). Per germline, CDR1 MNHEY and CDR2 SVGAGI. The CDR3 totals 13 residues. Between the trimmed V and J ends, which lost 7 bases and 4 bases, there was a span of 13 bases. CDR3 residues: CASTNEGGTEAFF. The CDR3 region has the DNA TGTGCCAGCACCAACGAGGGGGGCACTGAAGCTTTCTTT.

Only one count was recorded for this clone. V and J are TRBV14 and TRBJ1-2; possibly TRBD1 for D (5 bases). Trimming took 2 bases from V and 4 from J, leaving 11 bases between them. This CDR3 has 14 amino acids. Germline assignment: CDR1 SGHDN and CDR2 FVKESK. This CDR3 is CASSQSWGSYGYTF. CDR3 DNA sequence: TGTGCCAGCAGCCAATCCTGGGGCTCCTATGGCTACACCTTC.

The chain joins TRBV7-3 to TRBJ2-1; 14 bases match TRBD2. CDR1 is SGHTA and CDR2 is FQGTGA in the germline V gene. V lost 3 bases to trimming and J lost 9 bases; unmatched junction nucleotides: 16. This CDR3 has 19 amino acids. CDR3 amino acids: CASSFGSGLAGEGAVEQFF. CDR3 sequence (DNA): TGTGCCAGCAGCTTCGGCTCGGGACTAGCGGGAGAAGGGGCGGTTGAGCAGTTCTTC.

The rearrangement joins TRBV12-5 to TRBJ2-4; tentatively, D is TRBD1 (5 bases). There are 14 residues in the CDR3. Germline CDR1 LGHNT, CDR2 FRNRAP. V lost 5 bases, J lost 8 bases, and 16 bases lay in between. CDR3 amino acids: CASGNDSTGHIQYF. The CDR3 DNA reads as TGTGCTAGTGGTAATGACAGCACCGGGCACATTCAGTACTTC.

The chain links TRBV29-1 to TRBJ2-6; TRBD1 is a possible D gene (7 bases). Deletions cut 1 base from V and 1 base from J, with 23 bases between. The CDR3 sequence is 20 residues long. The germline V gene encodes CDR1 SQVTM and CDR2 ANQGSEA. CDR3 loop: CSVEGACGRGVISGANVLTF. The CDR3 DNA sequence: TGCAGCGTTGAAGGGGCCTGCGGCAGGGGGGTCATATCTGGGGCCAACGTCCTGACTTTC.

CDR3 nucleotides: TGTGCCAGCAGCCCAAGACTAGCGGAAACATACGAGCAGTACTTC. It is translated as CASSPRLAETYEQYF. This chain links TRBV11-2 with TRBJ2-7, with TRBD2 matching 9 bases. V shed 5 bases, J shed 4 bases, and the junction held 9 bases outside the gene matches. Germline V gene sequence: CDR1 SGHAT, CDR2 FQNNGV. CDR3 length equals 15 residues.

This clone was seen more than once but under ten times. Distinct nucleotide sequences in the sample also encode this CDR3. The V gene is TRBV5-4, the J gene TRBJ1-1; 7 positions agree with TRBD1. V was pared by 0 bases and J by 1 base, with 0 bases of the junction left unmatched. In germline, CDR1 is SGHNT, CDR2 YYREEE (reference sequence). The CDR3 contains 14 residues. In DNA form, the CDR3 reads TGTGCCAGCAGCTTGGGGACAGGGAACACTGAAGCTTTCTTT. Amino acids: CASSLGTGNTEAFF.

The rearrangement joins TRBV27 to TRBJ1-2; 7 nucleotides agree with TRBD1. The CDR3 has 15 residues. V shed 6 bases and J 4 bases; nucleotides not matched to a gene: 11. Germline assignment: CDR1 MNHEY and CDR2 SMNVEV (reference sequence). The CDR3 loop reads CASRVAARGTYGYTF. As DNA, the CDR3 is TGTGCCAGCAGGGTAGCGGCCAGGGGGACCTATGGCTACACCTTC.

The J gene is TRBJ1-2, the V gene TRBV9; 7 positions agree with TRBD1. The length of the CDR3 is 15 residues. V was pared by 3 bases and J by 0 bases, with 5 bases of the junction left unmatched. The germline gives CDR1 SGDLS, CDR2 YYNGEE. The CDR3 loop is CASSAGDSSNYGYTF. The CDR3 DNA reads TGTGCCAGCAGCGCGGGGGACAGTTCTAACTATGGCTACACCTTC.